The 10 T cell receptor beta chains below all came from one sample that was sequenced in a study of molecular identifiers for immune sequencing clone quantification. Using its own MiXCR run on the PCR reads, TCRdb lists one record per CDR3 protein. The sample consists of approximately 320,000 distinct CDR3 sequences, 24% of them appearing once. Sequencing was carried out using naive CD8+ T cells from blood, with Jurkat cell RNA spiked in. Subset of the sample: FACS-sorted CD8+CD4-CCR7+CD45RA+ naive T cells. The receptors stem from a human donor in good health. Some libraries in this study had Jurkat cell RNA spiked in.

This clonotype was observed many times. DNA for the CDR3: TGTGCCAGCAGCCCCCTTTTGGGGCCCGGGGGTACGCAGTATTTT. It codes for CASSPLLGPGGTQYF. The genes are TRBV7-2 and TRBJ2-3, with D possibly TRBD2 on 6 matching bases. V lost 5 bases, J lost 8 bases, and 20 bases lay in between. Germline loops: CDR1 SGHTA, CDR2 FQGNSA. This CDR3 comprises 15 residues.

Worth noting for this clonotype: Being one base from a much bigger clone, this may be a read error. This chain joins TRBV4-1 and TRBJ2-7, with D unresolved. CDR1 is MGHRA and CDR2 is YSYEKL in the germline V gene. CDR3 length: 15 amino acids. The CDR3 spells CASRQDFGHIYEQYF. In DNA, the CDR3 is TGCGCCAGCCGCCAAGATTTCGGGCATATCTACGAGCAGTACTTC.

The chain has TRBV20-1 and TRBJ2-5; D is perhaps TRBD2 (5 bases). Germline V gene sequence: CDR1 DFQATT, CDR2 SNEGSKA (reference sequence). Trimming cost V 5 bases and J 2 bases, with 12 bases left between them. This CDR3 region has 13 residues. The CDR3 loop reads CSAGGLGQETQYF. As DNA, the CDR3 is TGCAGTGCTGGCGGACTGGGACAAGAGACCCAGTACTTC.

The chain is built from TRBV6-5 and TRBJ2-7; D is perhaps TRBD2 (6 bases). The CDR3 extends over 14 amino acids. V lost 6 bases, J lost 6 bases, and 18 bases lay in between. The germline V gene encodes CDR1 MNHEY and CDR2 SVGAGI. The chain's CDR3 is CASSLRGRLGEQYF. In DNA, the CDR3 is TGTGCCAGCAGCCTCCGAGGGAGGTTAGGCGAGCAGTACTTC.

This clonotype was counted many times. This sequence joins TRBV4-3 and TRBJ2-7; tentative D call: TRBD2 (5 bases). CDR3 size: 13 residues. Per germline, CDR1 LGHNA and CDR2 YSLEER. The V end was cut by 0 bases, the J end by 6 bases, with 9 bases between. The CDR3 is CASSQDAGGEQYF. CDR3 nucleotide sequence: TGCGCCAGCAGCCAAGATGCGGGCGGCGAGCAGTACTTC.

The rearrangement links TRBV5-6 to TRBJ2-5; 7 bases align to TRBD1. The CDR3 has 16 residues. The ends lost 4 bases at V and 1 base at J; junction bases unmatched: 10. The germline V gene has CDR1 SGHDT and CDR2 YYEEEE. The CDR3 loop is CASSQARDRIQETQYF. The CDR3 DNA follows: TGTGCCAGCAGCCAAGCCCGGGACAGAATCCAAGAGACCCAGTACTTC.

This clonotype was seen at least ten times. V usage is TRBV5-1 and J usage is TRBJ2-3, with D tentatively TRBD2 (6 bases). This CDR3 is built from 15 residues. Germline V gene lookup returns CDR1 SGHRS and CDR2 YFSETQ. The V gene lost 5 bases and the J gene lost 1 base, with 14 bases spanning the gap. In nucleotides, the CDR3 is TGCGCCAGCAGGGTAGGAGGGCCTGGCACAGATACGCAGTATTTT. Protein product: CASRVGGPGTDTQYF.

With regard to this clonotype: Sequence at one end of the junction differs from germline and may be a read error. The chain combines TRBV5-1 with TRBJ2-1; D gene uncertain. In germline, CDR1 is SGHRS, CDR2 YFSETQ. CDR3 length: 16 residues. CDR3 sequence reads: CASSPRPARNNNELFF. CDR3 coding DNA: TGCGCCAGCAGCCCGCGCCCTGCCCGAAATAACAATGAGCTGTTCTTC.

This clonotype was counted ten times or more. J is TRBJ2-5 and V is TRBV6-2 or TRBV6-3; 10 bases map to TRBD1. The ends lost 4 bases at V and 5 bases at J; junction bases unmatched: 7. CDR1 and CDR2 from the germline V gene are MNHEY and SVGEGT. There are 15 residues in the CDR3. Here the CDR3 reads CASSWTGGSVETQYF. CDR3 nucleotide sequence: TGTGCCAGCAGTTGGACAGGGGGATCCGTTGAGACCCAGTACTTC.

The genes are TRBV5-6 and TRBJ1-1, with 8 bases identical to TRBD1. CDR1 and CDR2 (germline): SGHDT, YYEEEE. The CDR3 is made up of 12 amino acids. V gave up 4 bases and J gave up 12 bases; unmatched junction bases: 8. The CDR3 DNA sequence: TGTGCCAGCAGCATAGACAGGGGCGAAACTTTCTTT. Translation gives CASSIDRGETFF.